The T cell receptor (beta chain) under discussion was sequenced for a study of regulatory T cells in long-lasting Graves disease. Germline CDR1 reads SGHRS; CDR2 reads YFSETQ. The CDR3 has 18 residues. Trimming pared 4 bases from V and 3 bases from J, leaving 25 bases between. Sequencing libraries for TCR beta were prepared with iRepertoire HTBI primers and Arm-PCR of CDR3 regions. Using its own MiXCR run on the multiplex PCR reads, TCRdb lists one record per CDR3 protein. Among 700,000 or so distinct CDR3 sequences listed, about 30% were seen once. As to time point: persistent/refractory GD, antithyroid drugs over 5 years with positive TRAb. Isolated PBMC RNA provided the starting material for the TCR library.

The rearrangement links TRBV5-1 to TRBJ1-1; perhaps TRBD1 as D (6 bases). Sequenced material: peripheral blood mononuclear cells (PBMCs), taken when the disease was refractory, from a patient treated with antithyroid drugs. The clonotype comes from a female donor with Graves disease. The CDR3 reads CASSRAGQANNWDTEAFF. The CDR3 region has the DNA TGCGCCAGCAGCCGGGCGGGACAAGCCAACAATTGGGACACTGAAGCTTTCTTT.